A single sample gave rise to the 12 T cell receptor beta chains below, sequenced in a study of shared clonotypes between healthy human individuals. The data were produced by immunoSEQ multiplex PCR, yet TCRdb's version contains in-frame clones alone and is incomplete. The sample includes nearly 2 million clones, about 95% of them seen just once. Naive CD8 cells lacked CD45RO, underwent positive selection for CCR7 and left out terminally differentiated effector memory CD45RA+ cells. The sample comprised naive CD8+ T cells sorted from blood. Receptors originate from a man between 18 and 29 years old in good health.

V and J are TRBV30 and TRBJ1-4; D gene ambiguous. Trimming removed 3 bases at V and 8 bases at J, with 7 bases between. CDR3 size: 11 residues. CDR1 is GTSNPN and CDR2 is SVGIG in the germline V gene (reference sequence). As DNA, the CDR3 is TGTGCCTGGAGCCCTGCGGAAAAACTGTTTTTT. The encoded protein is CAWSPAEKLFF.

The chain is built from TRBV11-2 and TRBJ2-7; TRBD2 matches 8 bases. The CDR3 has 18 residues. The J segment lost 1 base and the V segment lost 2 bases, leaving 13 bases of the junction unmatched. Germline values: CDR1 SGHAT, CDR2 FQNNGV. CDR3 nucleotides: TGTGCCAGCAGCTTACAATCCATCGGGGGGGGCCTATCCTACGAGCAGTACTTC. Protein: CASSLQSIGGGLSYEQYF.

For the CDR3, the DNA is TGTGCCAGCAGCTTACCGGGGGGGACTGAAGCTTTCTTT. As protein: CASSLPGGTEAFF. The V gene is TRBV11-2, the J gene TRBJ1-1; TRBD1 might be the D (5 bases). Germline assignment: CDR1 SGHAT and CDR2 FQNNGV. The CDR3 totals 13 residues. The V end lost 2 bases, the J end lost 5 bases, and 9 bases lay between the germline ends.

This clone was observed once. The chain links TRBV4-1 to TRBJ2-7; maybe TRBD2 (6 bases). CDR3 size: 13 residues. Trimming cost V 2 bases and J 2 bases, with 7 bases left between them. Germline V CDR1 and CDR2: MGHRA, YSYEKL. The CDR3 region is CASSQQRAYEQYF. In DNA form, the CDR3 reads TGCGCCAGCAGCCAACAGCGGGCCTACGAGCAGTACTTC.

The chain uses TRBV7-9 and TRBJ2-1; 7 bases are a match to TRBD2. From germline, CDR1 is SEHNR and CDR2 FQNEAQ (reference sequence). V lost 11 bases, J lost 4 bases, and 5 bases stayed unmatched. The CDR3 contains 12 residues. CDR3 nucleotides: TGTGCCGCAACGGGGGGTTACAATGAGCAGTTCTTC. Its translation is CAATGGYNEQFF.

The chain uses TRBV5-5 and TRBJ2-2; D remains unclear. Trimming took 4 bases from V and 5 from J, leaving 12 bases between them. Germline CDR1 reads SGHKS; CDR2 reads YYEKEE (reference sequence). The CDR3 has 14 amino acids. The CDR3 loop reads CASSPDPGTGELFF. CDR3 nucleotide sequence: TGTGCCAGCAGCCCAGACCCAGGAACCGGGGAGCTGTTTTTT.

V usage is TRBV2 and J usage is TRBJ1-2, with unresolved D. Germline V gives CDR1 SNHLY, CDR2 FYNNEI. The CDR3 extends over 13 amino acids. V lost 7 bases and J 4 bases, leaving 13 bases between the germline ends. The CDR3 region is CASKGTGSYGYTF. DNA of the CDR3: TGTGCCAGCAAGGGAACGGGGTCCTATGGCTACACCTTC.

V and J are TRBV5-6 and TRBJ1-2; the D is unclear. The CDR3 spans 14 residues. The germline CDR1 and CDR2 sequences are SGHDT and YYEEEE. V was pared by 3 bases and J by 2 bases, with 11 bases between. CDR3 sequence: CASSSPAVNYGYTF. The CDR3 DNA reads as TGTGCCAGCAGCTCCCCGGCAGTCAACTATGGCTACACCTTC.

J is TRBJ2-1 and V is TRBV5-1, with D perhaps matching TRBD1 (5 bases). The CDR3 has 14 amino acids. Germline CDR1 is SGHRS and CDR2 is YFSETQ. Trimming shortened V by 1 base and J by 5 bases, and 10 bases separated the two germline ends. The CDR3 DNA is TGCGCCAGCAGCTTGAGTGGGGCAAACAATGAGCAGTTCTTC. Translation gives CASSLSGANNEQFF.

The chain uses TRBV7-8 and TRBJ2-5, with 7 bases identical to TRBD1. Germline V gene data show CDR1 as SGHVS and CDR2 as FQNEAQ. The J segment lost 4 bases and the V segment lost 4 bases, leaving 3 bases of the junction unmatched. This CDR3 spans 13 amino acids. CDR3 region: CASSWGQPETQYF. In DNA, the CDR3 is TGTGCCAGCAGCTGGGGACAGCCAGAGACCCAGTACTTC.

This clone was seen only once. The chain links TRBV6-5 to TRBJ1-2; unclear D gene. Germline CDR1 and CDR2: MNHEY and SVGAGI. V was shortened by 2 bases and J by 8 bases, with 15 bases between the two germline ends. The CDR3 runs to 14 residues. The CDR3 spells CASSYAEEGYGYTF. The CDR3 DNA sequence: TGTGCCAGCAGTTACGCAGAGGAAGGATACGGCTACACCTTC.

This chain links TRBV23-1 with TRBJ2-2; D unresolved. TRBV23-1 is an open reading frame, and its role is uncertain. The CDR3 sequence is 13 residues long. V was cut by 11 bases and J by 2 bases, with 12 bases left in between. The CDR3 region has the DNA TGCGCCCACAGAAAACCCAACACCGGGGAGCTGTTTTTT. Protein: CAHRKPNTGELFF.